Here is one T cell receptor (beta chain) with its context. Its antigen is currently unknown. Primers: 60 Vbeta forward and 13 Jbeta reverse. This table comes from immunoSEQ multiplex PCR, and its TCRdb copy is limited to in-frame clones, with some not included. In the table there are 130,000 or so clones, roughly 80% of which are singletons. Germline CDR1 is MNHEY and CDR2 is SVGAGI. The CDR3 covers 13 residues. V dropped 8 bases and J dropped 5; count of bases not matched to a gene: 6. The sample originates from a study of cytomegalovirus exposure and HLA in healthy donors. Findings and limits, study-wide: Versus the roughly 670-donor mean, an Asian-associated ancestry cluster reportedly showed fewer N-insertions in a later analysis.

The TCR originated in a man in his forties in good health and CMV-seronegative. The rearrangement links TRBV6-5 to TRBJ1-3; TRBD1 matches 7 bases. Source material: PBMCs. The CDR3 DNA reads as TGTGCCAGCTTCAAGACAGGGAGAAACACCATATATTTT. The encoded protein is CASFKTGRNTIYF.